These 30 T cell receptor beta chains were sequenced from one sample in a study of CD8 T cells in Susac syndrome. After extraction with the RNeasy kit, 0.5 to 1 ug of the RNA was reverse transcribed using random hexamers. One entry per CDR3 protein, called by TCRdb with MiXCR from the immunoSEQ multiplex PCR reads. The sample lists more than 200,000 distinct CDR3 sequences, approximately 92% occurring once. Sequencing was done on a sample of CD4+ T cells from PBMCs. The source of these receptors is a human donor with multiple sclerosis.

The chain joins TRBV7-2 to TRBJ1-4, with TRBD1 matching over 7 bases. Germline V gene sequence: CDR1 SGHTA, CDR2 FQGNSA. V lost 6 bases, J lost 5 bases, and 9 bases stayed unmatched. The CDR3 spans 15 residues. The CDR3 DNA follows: TGTGCCAGCAGTCGTTACAGGGGAGGGAATGAAAAACTGTTTTTT. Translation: CASSRYRGGNEKLFF.

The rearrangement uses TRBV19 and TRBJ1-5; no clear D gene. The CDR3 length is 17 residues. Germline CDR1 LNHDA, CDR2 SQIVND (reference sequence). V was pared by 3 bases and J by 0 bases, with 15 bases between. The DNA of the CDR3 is TGTGCCAGTAGTATGAGTCCCCTGGCCTTTAGCAATCAGCCCCAGCATTTT. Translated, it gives CASSMSPLAFSNQPQHF.

CDR3 loop: CASSPTGTGNTEAFF. The CDR3 coding sequence is TGTGCCAGCAGCCCGACCGGGACAGGGAACACTGAAGCTTTCTTT. The chain combines TRBV5-6 with TRBJ1-1, with 8 bases that match TRBD1. Germline CDR1 is SGHDT and CDR2 is YYEEEE. V lost 4 bases, J lost 1 base, and 6 bases stayed unmatched. This CDR3 region has 15 residues.

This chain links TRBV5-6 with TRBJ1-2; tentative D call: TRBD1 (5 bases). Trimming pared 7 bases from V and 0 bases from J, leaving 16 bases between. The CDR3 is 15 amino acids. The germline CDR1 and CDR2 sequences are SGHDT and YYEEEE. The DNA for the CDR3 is TGTGCCAGCGGGACTTGGGGGGGAGCTAACTATGGCTACACCTTC. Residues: CASGTWGGANYGYTF.

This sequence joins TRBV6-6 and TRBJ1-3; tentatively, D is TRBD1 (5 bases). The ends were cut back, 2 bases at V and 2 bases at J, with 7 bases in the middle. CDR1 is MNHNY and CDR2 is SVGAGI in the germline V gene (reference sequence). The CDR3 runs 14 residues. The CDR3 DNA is TGTGCCAGCAGTTACGCAGGGACTGGAAACACCATATATTTT. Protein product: CASSYAGTGNTIYF.

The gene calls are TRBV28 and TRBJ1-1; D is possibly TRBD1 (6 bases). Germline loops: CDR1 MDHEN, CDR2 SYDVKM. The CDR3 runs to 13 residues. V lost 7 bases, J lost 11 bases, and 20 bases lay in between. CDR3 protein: CASTDQGRGIAFF. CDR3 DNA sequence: TGTGCCAGCACTGACCAGGGGCGAGGGATTGCTTTCTTT.

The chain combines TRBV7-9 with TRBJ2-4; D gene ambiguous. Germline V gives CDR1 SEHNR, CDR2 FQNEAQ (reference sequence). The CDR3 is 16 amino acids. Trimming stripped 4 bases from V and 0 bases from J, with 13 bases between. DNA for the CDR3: TGTGCCAGCAGCTATCGGACGCAGCTAGCCAAAAACATTCAGTACTTC. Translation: CASSYRTQLAKNIQYF.

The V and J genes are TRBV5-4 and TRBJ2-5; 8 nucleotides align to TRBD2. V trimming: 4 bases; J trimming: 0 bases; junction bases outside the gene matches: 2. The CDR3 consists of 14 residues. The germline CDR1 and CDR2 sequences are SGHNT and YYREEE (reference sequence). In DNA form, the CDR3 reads TGTGCCAGCAGCCGGGGACTAGACCAAGAGACCCAGTACTTC. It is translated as CASSRGLDQETQYF.

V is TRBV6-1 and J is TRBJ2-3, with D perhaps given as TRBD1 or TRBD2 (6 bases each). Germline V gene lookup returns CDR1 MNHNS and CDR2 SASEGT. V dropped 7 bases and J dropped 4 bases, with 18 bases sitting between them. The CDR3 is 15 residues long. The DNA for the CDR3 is TGTGCCAGCAACCTTTCCGGGGGCCGGGCAGATACGCAGTATTTT. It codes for CASNLSGGRADTQYF.

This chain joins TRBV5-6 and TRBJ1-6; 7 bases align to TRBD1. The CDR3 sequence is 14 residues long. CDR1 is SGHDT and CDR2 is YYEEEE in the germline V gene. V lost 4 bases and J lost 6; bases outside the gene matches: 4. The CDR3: CASSLRGSNSPLHF. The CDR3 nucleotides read TGTGCCAGCAGCCTCAGGGGGAGTAATTCACCCCTCCACTTT.

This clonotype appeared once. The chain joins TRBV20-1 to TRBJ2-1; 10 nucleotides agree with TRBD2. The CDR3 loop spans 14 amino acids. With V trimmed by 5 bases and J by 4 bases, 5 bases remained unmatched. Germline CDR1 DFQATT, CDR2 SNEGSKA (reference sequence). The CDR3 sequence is CSAPTSGRYNEQFF. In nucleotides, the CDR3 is TGCAGTGCTCCGACTAGCGGGCGATACAATGAGCAGTTCTTC.

The CDR3 is CASNSLGQPYEQYV. DNA of the CDR3: TGTGCCAGCAACTCTCTTGGACAACCCTACGAGCAGTACGTC. The chain joins TRBV28 to TRBJ2-7; possible D gene TRBD1, 5 bases. The germline CDR1 and CDR2 sequences are MDHEN and SYDVKM. This CDR3 is built from 14 residues. Trimming removed 7 bases at V and 2 bases at J, with 15 bases between.

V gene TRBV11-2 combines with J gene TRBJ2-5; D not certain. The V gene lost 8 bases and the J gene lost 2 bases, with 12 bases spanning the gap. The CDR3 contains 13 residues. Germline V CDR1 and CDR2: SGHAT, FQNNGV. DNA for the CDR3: TGTGCCAGCGCTAGGTCATGGCAAGAGACCCAGTACTTC. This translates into CASARSWQETQYF.

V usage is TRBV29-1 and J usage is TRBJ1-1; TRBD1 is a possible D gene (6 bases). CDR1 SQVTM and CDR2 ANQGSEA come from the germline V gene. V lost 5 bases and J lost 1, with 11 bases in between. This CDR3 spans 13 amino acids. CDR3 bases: TGCAGCGTTAGTCAGGGGCGGAACACTGAAGCTTTCTTT. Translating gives CSVSQGRNTEAFF.

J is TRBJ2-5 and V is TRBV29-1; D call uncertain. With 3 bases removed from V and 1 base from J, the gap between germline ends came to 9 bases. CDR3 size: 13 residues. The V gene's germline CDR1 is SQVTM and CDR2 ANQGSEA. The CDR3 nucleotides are TGCAGCGTTGAGCCCGTCCCCCAAGAGACCCAGTACTTC. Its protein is CSVEPVPQETQYF.

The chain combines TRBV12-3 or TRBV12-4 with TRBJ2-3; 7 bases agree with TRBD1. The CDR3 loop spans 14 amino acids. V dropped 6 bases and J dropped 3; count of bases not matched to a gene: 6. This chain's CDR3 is CASSTGVSTDTQYF. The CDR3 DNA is TGTGCCAGCAGCACAGGGGTATCAACAGATACGCAGTATTTT.

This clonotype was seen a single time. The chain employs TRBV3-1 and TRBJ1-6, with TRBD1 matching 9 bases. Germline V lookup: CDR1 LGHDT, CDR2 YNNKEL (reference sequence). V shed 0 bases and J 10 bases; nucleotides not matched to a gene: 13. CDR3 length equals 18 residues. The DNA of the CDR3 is TGTGCCAGCAGCCAAGATTCTGGTCGCCGGACAGGGGAATCACCCCTCCACTTT. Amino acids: CASSQDSGRRTGESPLHF.

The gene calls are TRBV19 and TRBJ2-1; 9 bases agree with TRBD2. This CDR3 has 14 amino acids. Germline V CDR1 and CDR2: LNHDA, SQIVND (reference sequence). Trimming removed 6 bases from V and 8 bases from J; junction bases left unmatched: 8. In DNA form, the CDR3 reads TGTGCCAGTAGAGCTAGCGGGGTTTTGTATGAGCAGTTCTTC. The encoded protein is CASRASGVLYEQFF.

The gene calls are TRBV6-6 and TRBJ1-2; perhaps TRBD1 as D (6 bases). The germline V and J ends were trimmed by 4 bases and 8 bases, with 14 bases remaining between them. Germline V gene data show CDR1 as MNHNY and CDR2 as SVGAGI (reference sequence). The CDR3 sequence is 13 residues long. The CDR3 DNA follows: TGTGCCAGCAGTTTCCCGGGGGGCGGAGGCTACACCTTC. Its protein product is CASSFPGGGGYTF.

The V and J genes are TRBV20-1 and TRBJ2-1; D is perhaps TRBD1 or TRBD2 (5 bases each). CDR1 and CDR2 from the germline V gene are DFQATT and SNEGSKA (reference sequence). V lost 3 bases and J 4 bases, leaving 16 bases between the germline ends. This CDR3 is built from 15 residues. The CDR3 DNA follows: TGCAGTGCTAGGGGACGGACCCACACGTACAATGAGCAGTTCTTC. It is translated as CSARGRTHTYNEQFF.

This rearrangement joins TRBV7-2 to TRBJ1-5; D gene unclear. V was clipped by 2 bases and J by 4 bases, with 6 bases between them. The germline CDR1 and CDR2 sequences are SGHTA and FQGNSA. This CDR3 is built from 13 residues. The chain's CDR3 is CASSLTENQPQHF. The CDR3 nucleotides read TGTGCCAGCAGCTTAACAGAGAATCAGCCCCAGCATTTT.

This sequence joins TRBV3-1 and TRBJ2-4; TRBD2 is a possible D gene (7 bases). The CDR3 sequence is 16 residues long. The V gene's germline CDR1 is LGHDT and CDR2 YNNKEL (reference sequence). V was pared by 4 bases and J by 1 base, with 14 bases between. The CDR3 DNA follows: TGTGCCAGCAGCCTGGTCGGGGGGCAGGCCAAAAACATTCAGTACTTC. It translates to CASSLVGGQAKNIQYF.

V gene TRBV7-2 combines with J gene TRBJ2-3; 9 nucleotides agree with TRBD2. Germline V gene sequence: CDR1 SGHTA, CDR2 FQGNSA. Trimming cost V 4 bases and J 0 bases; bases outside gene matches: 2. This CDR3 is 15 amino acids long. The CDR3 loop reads CASSYAGGSTDTQYF. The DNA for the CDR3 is TGTGCCAGCAGCTACGCGGGAGGGAGCACAGATACGCAGTATTTT.

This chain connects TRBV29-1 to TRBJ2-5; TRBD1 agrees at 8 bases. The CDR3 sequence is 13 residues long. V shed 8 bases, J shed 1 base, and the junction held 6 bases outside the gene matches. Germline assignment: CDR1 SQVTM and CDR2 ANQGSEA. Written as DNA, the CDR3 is TGCAGCTTCAGGGGGCAGGGCCAAGAGACCCAGTACTTC. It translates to CSFRGQGQETQYF.

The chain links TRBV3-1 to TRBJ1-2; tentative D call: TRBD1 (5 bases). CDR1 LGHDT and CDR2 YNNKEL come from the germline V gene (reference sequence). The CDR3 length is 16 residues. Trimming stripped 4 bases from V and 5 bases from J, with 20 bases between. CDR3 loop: CASSPNFFGAGYGYTF. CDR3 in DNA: TGTGCCAGCAGCCCAAACTTCTTCGGGGCGGGGTATGGCTACACCTTC.

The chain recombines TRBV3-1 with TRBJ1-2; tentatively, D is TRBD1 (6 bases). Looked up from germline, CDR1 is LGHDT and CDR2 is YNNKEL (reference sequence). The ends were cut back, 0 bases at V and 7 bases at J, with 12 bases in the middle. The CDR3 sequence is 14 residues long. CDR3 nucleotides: TGTGCCAGCAGCCAAGAAACAGGGTGGGGTGGCTACACCTTC. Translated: CASSQETGWGGYTF.

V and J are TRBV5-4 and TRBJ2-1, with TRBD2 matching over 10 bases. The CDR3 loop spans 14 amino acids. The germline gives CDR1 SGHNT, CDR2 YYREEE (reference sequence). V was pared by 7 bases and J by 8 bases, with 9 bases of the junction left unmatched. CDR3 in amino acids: CASRAGTSDDEQFF. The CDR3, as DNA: TGTGCCAGCCGGGCCGGGACTAGCGACGATGAGCAGTTCTTC.

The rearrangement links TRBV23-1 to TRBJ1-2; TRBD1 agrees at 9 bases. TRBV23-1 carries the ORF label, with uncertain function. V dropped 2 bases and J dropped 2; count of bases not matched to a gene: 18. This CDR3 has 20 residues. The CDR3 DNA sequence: TGCGCCAGCAGTCAAAAACCCCACTATAGACAGGGGGGAGTGAACTATGGCTACACCTTC. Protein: CASSQKPHYRQGGVNYGYTF.

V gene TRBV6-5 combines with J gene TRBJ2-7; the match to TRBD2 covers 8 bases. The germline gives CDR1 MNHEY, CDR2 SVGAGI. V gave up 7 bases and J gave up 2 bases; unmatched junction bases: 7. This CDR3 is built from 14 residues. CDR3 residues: CASKLAVGAYEQYF. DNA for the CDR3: TGTGCCAGCAAACTAGCGGTGGGAGCCTACGAGCAGTACTTC.

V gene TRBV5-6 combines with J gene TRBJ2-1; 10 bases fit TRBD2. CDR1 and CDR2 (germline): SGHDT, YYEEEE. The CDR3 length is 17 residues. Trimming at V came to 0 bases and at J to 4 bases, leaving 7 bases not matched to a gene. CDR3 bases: TGTGCCAGCAGCTTGGTATCTAGCGGGGGCCTATACAATGAGCAGTTCTTC. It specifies CASSLVSSGGLYNEQFF.